Shown below are 14 T cell receptor beta chains from a single sample sequenced in a study of shared clonotypes between healthy human individuals. Sequencing used immunoSEQ multiplex PCR; TCRdb keeps in-frame clones, though not all of them. This sample has about 680,000 clones; 72% occur once, and the top ten carry about 1.7%. The sample comprised memory CD4+ T cells sorted from blood. Subset indicated: CD45RA-negative fraction. The receptors stem from a woman aged 25 to 39 in good health.

This clone was recorded once. The V and J genes are TRBV6-5 and TRBJ1-2; D may be TRBD1 (6 bases). The CDR3 spans 14 residues. CDR1 is MNHEY and CDR2 is SVGAGI in the germline V gene. V dropped 3 bases and J dropped 5 bases, with 13 bases sitting between them. CDR3 DNA sequence: TGTGCCAGCAGTTATTTTCAGGGGTCTTATGGCTACACCTTC. Its protein is CASSYFQGSYGYTF.

The V gene is TRBV18, the J gene TRBJ2-5; no clear D. The CDR3 totals 13 residues. The germline V and J ends were trimmed by 3 bases and 3 bases, with 8 bases remaining between them. Germline CDR1 and CDR2: KGHSH and LQKENI. CDR3 nucleotides: TGTGCCAGCTCACCCGGTGAAAAAGAGACCCAGTACTTC. It specifies CASSPGEKETQYF.

The chain employs TRBV11-2 and TRBJ1-1; D remains unclear. CDR3 length: 14 residues. Trimming took off 5 bases at V and 1 base at J, with 11 bases between the two ends. The germline gives CDR1 SGHAT, CDR2 FQNNGV. DNA of the CDR3: TGTGCCAGCAGCACCCTCGCCGAGAACACTGAAGCTTTCTTT. It yields the protein CASSTLAENTEAFF.

V is TRBV28 and J is TRBJ2-7; D ambiguous. V lost 4 bases, J lost 7 bases, and 14 bases lay in between. Germline V CDR1 and CDR2: MDHEN, SYDVKM. The CDR3 consists of 13 residues. CDR3 region: CASSSSPIWEQYF. The CDR3 coding sequence is TGTGCCAGCAGTTCCAGCCCCATCTGGGAGCAGTACTTC.

CDR3: CASSLRLWGTSYEQYF. CDR3 sequence (DNA): TGTGCCAGCAGCTTGAGGCTCTGGGGGACCTCCTACGAGCAGTACTTC. This sequence joins TRBV7-2 and TRBJ2-7; D could derive from TRBD1 or TRBD2 (5 bases each). Germline CDR1 SGHTA, CDR2 FQGNSA. Deletions cut 3 bases from V and 0 bases from J, with 15 bases between. The CDR3 is 16 residues long.

The chain joins TRBV2 to TRBJ2-2; D not resolved. Germline CDR1 is SNHLY and CDR2 is FYNNEI. The CDR3 is 14 residues long. V was cut by 6 bases and J by 2 bases, with 10 bases left in between. Here the CDR3 reads CASRSRPNTGELFF. CDR3 sequence (DNA): TGTGCCAGCAGGTCCAGGCCTAACACCGGGGAGCTGTTTTTT.

This clone was seen a few times. The V and J genes are TRBV5-8 and TRBJ1-2, with a weak D call TRBD1 (5 bases). Trimming cost V 0 bases and J 6 bases, with 15 bases left between them. This CDR3 has 15 amino acids. Germline CDR1 and CDR2: SGHTS and YDEGEE. This CDR3 is CASSLAGRGVHGYTF. CDR3 coding DNA: TGTGCCAGCAGCTTGGCCGGTCGAGGGGTTCATGGCTACACCTTC.

The chain recombines TRBV6-1 with TRBJ1-5, with 9 bases identical to TRBD1. V lost 1 base, J lost 6 bases, and 4 bases stayed unmatched. This CDR3 has 15 amino acids. Germline V gene lookup returns CDR1 MNHNS and CDR2 SASEGT. CDR3 sequence: CASSEGTGAVQPQHF. CDR3 in DNA: TGTGCCAGCAGTGAAGGGACAGGGGCGGTTCAGCCCCAGCATTTT.

The chain links TRBV28 to TRBJ2-2; unclear D gene. The germline V gene has CDR1 MDHEN and CDR2 SYDVKM. The length of the CDR3 is 12 residues. V was trimmed by 3 bases and J by 6 bases, leaving 5 bases between them. CDR3 nucleotides: TGTGCCAGCAGTTTCTTGGCCGGGGAGCTGTTTTTT. It translates to CASSFLAGELFF. The full variable domain, its missing parts supplied by reference TRBV28 and TRBJ2-2, is DVKVTQSSRYLVKRTGEKVFLECVQDMDHENMFWYRQDPGLGLRLIYFSYDVKMKEKGDIPEGYSVSREKKERFSLILESASTNQTSMYLCASSFLAGELFFGEGSRLTVL.

The genes are TRBV18 and TRBJ2-5; perhaps TRBD1 as D (6 bases). V shed 3 bases and J shed 7 bases, with 18 bases lying between them. The CDR3 contains 15 residues. Germline V lookup: CDR1 KGHSH, CDR2 LQKENI. CDR3 sequence: CASSPVGQRPLTQYF. The CDR3 DNA sequence: TGTGCCAGCTCACCGGTCGGACAGAGGCCATTGACCCAGTACTTC.

V is TRBV18 and J is TRBJ2-7; tentatively, D is TRBD2 (5 bases). Germline V gene sequence: CDR1 KGHSH, CDR2 LQKENI. The CDR3 totals 16 residues. The V and J ends lost 4 bases and 5 bases respectively, with 21 bases between them. The chain's CDR3 is CASSRSGLMGGDEQYF. The CDR3 coding sequence is TGTGCCAGCTCACGAAGCGGCTTAATGGGTGGGGACGAGCAGTACTTC.

The table lists this clone with a few counts. The CDR3 bases are TGTGCCAGTTCTGCAGTCCACTACAATGAGCAGTTCTTC. The encoded protein is CASSAVHYNEQFF. The V and J genes are TRBV19 and TRBJ2-1; no firm D call. The V end lost 8 bases, the J end lost 3 bases, and 11 bases lay between the germline ends. The germline V gene encodes CDR1 LNHDA and CDR2 SQIVND (reference sequence). This CDR3 region has 13 residues. The full variable domain, with the rest looked up from reference TRBV19 and TRBJ2-1, is DGGITQSPKYLFRKEGQNVTLSCEQNLNHDAMYWYRQDPGQGLRLIYYSQIVNDFQKGDIAEGYSVSREKKESFPLTVTSAQKNPTAFYLCASSAVHYNEQFFGPGTRLTVL.

This clone occurred a few times. The rearrangement joins TRBV7-2 to TRBJ2-5; D is undetermined. CDR3 length: 16 residues. The germline V gene has CDR1 SGHTA and CDR2 FQGNSA. Deletions cut 1 base from V and 5 bases from J, with 17 bases between. CDR3 nucleotides: TGTGCCAGCAGCTTAGGAGTAGTGAGCGTTACGGAGACCCAGTACTTC. Its protein product is CASSLGVVSVTETQYF. Drawing the rest from reference TRBV7-2 and TRBJ2-5, the complete variable domain is GAGVSQSPSNKVTEKGKDVELRCDPISGHTALYWYRQSLGQGLEFLIYFQGNSAPDKSGLPSDRFSAERTGGSVSTLTIQRTQQEDSAVYLCASSLGVVSVTETQYFGPGTRLLVL.

This clone is a singleton in its sample. The chain is built from TRBV30 and TRBJ2-1, with unresolved D. V shed 4 bases and J shed 6 bases, with 13 bases lying between them. Germline values: CDR1 GTSNPN, CDR2 SVGIG (reference sequence). The CDR3 length is 13 residues. In DNA, the CDR3 is TGTGCCTGGAAGGTAGCTGGAGCCAATGAGCAGTTCTTC. Its protein is CAWKVAGANEQFF.